This T cell receptor (beta chain) was recovered during a study of human T cells and chemical hapten exposure. Study in general: The use of 2% DPC on about 2 cm by about 2 cm of upper inner arm skin constituted sensitization. Throughout a study of around six months, patients underwent weekly scalp administration of diphenylcyclopropenone doses. Study results and limitations: Controls formed significantly fewer large CDR3 similarity clusters than expanded TCRs did.

Time point: patch test 2, 6 weeks after DPC sensitization. Treatment reported: therapeutic diphenylcyclopropenone sensitization with weekly scalp DPC. The starting material, unfractionated whole blood, was used for total RNA extraction. The length of the CDR3 is 15 residues. Unmatched junction bases numbered 7, after V lost 4 bases and J lost 4 bases. Per germline, CDR1 MGHRA and CDR2 YSYEKL. TCRdb re-called the RACE reads through MiXCR, storing one row per CDR3 protein. There are roughly 100,000 distinct CDR3 sequences in the sample; roughly a tenth occur only once, and more than 2% lies in the top ten. As concerns this clonotype: Its antigen is not known.

V gene TRBV4-1 combines with J gene TRBJ1-2; 9 positions agree with TRBD1. The sequence was collected from a woman aged 40 to 50 with alopecia areata. Some clones in this sample may be carry-over from other donors' samples. This specimen was whole blood, taken in connection with sensitization to the hapten diphenylcyclopropenone (DPC). The CDR3 here is CASSLNEDRGYGYTF. DNA for the CDR3: TGCGCCAGCAGCCTTAATGAGGACAGGGGCTATGGCTACACCTTC.